One and the same sample provided the 17 T cell receptor beta chains below, sequenced in a study of CD8 T cells in ankylosing spondylitis. TCRdb passed the 5' RACE reads through MiXCR, listing each CDR3 protein once. The data hold approximately 130,000 distinct CDR3 sequences, with 9.3% observed a single time. The sample was blood, either unsorted or a sorted T cell fraction (not recorded which). These receptors all stem from a male donor with ankylosing spondylitis or in good health (not recorded which).

In this sample, this clonotype is medium-sized (0.01 to 0.1%). This chain connects TRBV24-1 to TRBJ2-5; tentative D call: TRBD1 (5 bases). V was cut by 3 bases and J by 1 base, with 11 bases left in between. The CDR3 spans 15 residues. Germline CDR1 is KGHDR and CDR2 is SFDVKD. The CDR3, as DNA: TGTGCCACCAGTGATGTTGACAGAATCCAAGAGACCCAGTACTTC. Its translation is CATSDVDRIQETQYF.

At least ten counts were recorded for this clonotype. The chain carries TRBV7-2 and TRBJ2-1; 7 nucleotides match TRBD2. With 5 bases clipped from V and 3 bases from J, the junction kept 4 bases outside the gene matches. The germline gives CDR1 SGHTA, CDR2 FQGNSA. The CDR3 is made up of 14 amino acids. CDR3 DNA: TGTGCCAGCAGCCCCCGGACTAGCTACAATGAGCAGTTCTTC. It translates to CASSPRTSYNEQFF.

The sample holds a few counts of this clonotype. J is TRBJ2-3 and V is TRBV5-1; a possible D gene is TRBD2 (6 bases). Trimming took 3 bases from V and 5 from J, leaving 13 bases between them. The CDR3 runs 14 residues. Germline CDR1 reads SGHRS; CDR2 reads YFSETQ. The CDR3 region has the DNA TGCGCCAGCAGCTATATCGGGGGTAGAGATACGCAGTATTTT. It encodes CASSYIGGRDTQYF.

This clonotype was counted ten times or more. The chain has TRBV24-1 and TRBJ2-1, with TRBD1 matching 11 bases. V gave up 4 bases and J gave up 6 bases; unmatched junction bases: 7. The CDR3 consists of 16 residues. Germline CDR1 is KGHDR and CDR2 is SFDVKD. The DNA of the CDR3 is TGTGCCACCAGTGACCCCGGGACAGGGGGAAGCAATGAGCAGTTCTTC. Protein product: CATSDPGTGGSNEQFF.

This clonotype came up many times. The rearrangement links TRBV5-1 to TRBJ2-5; D possibly uses TRBD1 or TRBD2 (5 bases each). V lost 4 bases, J lost 5 bases, and 12 bases lay in between. CDR3 length equals 13 residues. CDR1 is SGHRS, CDR2 YFSETQ, per germline. The CDR3 spells CASSALGDETQYF. The DNA of the CDR3 is TGCGCCAGCAGCGCGCTTGGGGACGAGACCCAGTACTTC.

This clonotype was seen ten or more times. CDR3 loop: CASSLGSGLYEQYF. The CDR3 region has the DNA TGTGCCAGCAGCTTAGGAAGCGGGCTCTACGAGCAGTACTTC. The gene calls are TRBV7-9 and TRBJ2-7, with D perhaps TRBD2 (6 bases). Deletions cut 1 base from V and 3 bases from J, with 10 bases between. The V gene's germline CDR1 is SEHNR and CDR2 FQNEAQ (reference sequence). CDR3 length equals 14 residues.

This clonotype was recorded at least ten times. J is TRBJ1-1 and V is TRBV29-1, with TRBD1 matching 8 bases. The CDR3 covers 15 residues. The ends lost 0 bases at V and 6 bases at J; junction bases unmatched: 9. Per the germline V gene, CDR1 is SQVTM and CDR2 is ANQGSEA. The CDR3 is CSVEDPGRGRPEAFF. The CDR3, as DNA: TGCAGCGTTGAAGATCCAGGCAGGGGGCGACCTGAAGCTTTCTTT.

This clonotype has ten or more counts. Written as DNA, the CDR3 is TGTGCGAGTCTCCACGAGCAGTACTTC. The encoded protein is CASLHEQYF. The V gene is TRBV24-1, the J gene TRBJ2-7; the D is unclear. The length of the CDR3 is 9 residues. Germline V gene lookup returns CDR1 KGHDR and CDR2 SFDVKD.

This clonotype was seen at least ten times. The rearrangement links TRBV5-1 to TRBJ2-3, with 10 nucleotides matching TRBD2. Germline V gene sequence: CDR1 SGHRS, CDR2 YFSETQ. V gave up 4 bases and J gave up 3 bases; unmatched junction bases: 5. This CDR3 is built from 15 residues. CDR3 sequence reads: CASSPGLARTDTQYF. The CDR3 DNA sequence: TGCGCCAGCAGCCCGGGACTAGCGAGAACAGATACGCAGTATTTT.

This clonotype was observed many times. The J gene is TRBJ2-1, the V gene TRBV29-1, with 8 bases aligning to TRBD2. V was pared by 0 bases and J by 1 base, with 11 bases of the junction left unmatched. Germline V gives CDR1 SQVTM, CDR2 ANQGSEA. The CDR3 has 18 residues. DNA of the CDR3: TGCAGCGTTGAAGAGGTAGCGGGATCATACTTTTCCTACAATGAGCAGTTCTTC. Encoded protein: CSVEEVAGSYFSYNEQFF.

This clonotype was seen ten or more times. The chain is built from TRBV28 and TRBJ2-7; perhaps TRBD2 as D (6 bases). The CDR3 totals 15 residues. The V gene lost 8 bases and the J gene lost 0 bases, with 17 bases spanning the gap. Germline V gene data show CDR1 as MDHEN and CDR2 as SYDVKM. The DNA of the CDR3 is TGTGCCAGCCATCACGGGGGTTCGACCTCCTACGAGCAGTACTTC. Protein product: CASHHGGSTSYEQYF.

This clonotype was recorded many times. The chain couples TRBV5-1 to TRBJ2-7; D call uncertain. CDR1 is SGHRS and CDR2 is YFSETQ in the germline V gene. This CDR3 region has 13 residues. Trimming removed 0 bases from V and 1 base from J, with 5 bases in between. In DNA form, the CDR3 reads TGCGCCAGCAGCTTGGGGTCGTCCTACGAGCAGTACTTC. It codes for CASSLGSSYEQYF.

This clonotype came up many times. This rearrangement joins TRBV5-5 to TRBJ1-5; D call uncertain. Germline V gene data show CDR1 as SGHKS and CDR2 as YYEKEE (reference sequence). Trimming shortened V by 0 bases and J by 4 bases, and 11 bases separated the two germline ends. The CDR3 covers 15 residues. In nucleotides, the CDR3 is TGTGCCAGCAGCTTGGAGTGGCAAGGTAATCAGCCCCAGCATTTT. Translating gives CASSLEWQGNQPQHF.

In its sample, this clonotype was seen many times. CDR3 amino acids: CAISELGGNQPQHF. DNA of the CDR3: TGTGCCATCAGTGAGTTGGGGGGCAATCAGCCCCAGCATTTT. J is TRBJ1-5 and V is TRBV10-3, with D perhaps TRBD1 (5 bases). The germline V gene has CDR1 ENHRY and CDR2 SYGVKD. Deletions cut 1 base from V and 2 bases from J, with 6 bases between. The CDR3 contains 14 residues.

This clonotype was picked up many times. V is TRBV6-5 and J is TRBJ2-1; D is undetermined. V was shortened by 2 bases and J by 2 bases, with 10 bases between the two germline ends. Per germline, CDR1 MNHEY and CDR2 SVGAGI. The CDR3 loop spans 15 amino acids. CDR3 amino acids: CASSYITGPYNEQFF. CDR3 nucleotide sequence: TGTGCCAGCAGTTACATCACGGGCCCCTACAATGAGCAGTTCTTC.

This clonotype occurred many times. The genes are TRBV29-1 and TRBJ1-1; a possible D gene is TRBD1 (6 bases). Trimming cost V 6 bases and J 2 bases, with 10 bases left between them. In germline, CDR1 is SQVTM, CDR2 ANQGSEA. CDR3 length equals 12 residues. The CDR3: CSVQGFNTEAFF. The CDR3 nucleotides read TGCAGCGTGCAGGGGTTCAACACTGAAGCTTTCTTT.

This clonotype was seen ten or more times. The chain links TRBV5-6 to TRBJ2-5; D remains ambiguous. CDR1 and CDR2 from the germline V gene are SGHDT and YYEEEE. The CDR3 spans 15 residues. V lost 0 bases, J lost 2 bases, and 11 bases lay in between. CDR3 sequence reads: CASSLAATQQETQYF. CDR3 sequence (DNA): TGTGCCAGCAGCTTGGCGGCTACCCAGCAAGAGACCCAGTACTTC.